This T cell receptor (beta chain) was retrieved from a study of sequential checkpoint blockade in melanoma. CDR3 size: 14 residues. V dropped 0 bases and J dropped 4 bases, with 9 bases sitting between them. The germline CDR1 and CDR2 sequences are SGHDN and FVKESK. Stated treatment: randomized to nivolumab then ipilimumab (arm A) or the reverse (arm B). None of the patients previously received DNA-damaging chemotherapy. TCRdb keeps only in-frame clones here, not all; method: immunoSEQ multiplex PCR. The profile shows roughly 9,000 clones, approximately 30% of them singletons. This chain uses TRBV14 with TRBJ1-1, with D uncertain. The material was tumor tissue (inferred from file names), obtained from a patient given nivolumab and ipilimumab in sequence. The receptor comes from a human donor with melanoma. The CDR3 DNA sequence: TGTGCCAGCAGCCAAGAGTTATTGGGCACTGAAGCTTTCTTT. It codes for CASSQELLGTEAFF. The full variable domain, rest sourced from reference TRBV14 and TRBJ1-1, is EAGVTQFPSHSVIEKGQTVTLRCDPISGHDNLYWYRRVMGKEIKFLLHFVKESKQDESGMPNNRFLAERTGGTYSTLKVQPAELEDSGVYFCASSQELLGTEAFFGQGTRLTVV.